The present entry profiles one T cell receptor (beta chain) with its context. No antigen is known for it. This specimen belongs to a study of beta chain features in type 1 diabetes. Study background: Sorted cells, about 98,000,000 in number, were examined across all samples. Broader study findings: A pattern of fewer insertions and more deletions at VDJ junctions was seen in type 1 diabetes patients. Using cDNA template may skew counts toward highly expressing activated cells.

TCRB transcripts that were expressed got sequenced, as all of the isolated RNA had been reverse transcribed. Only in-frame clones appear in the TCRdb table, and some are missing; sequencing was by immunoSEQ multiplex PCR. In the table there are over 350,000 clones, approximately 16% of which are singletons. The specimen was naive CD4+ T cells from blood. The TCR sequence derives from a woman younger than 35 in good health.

CDR3 DNA sequence: TGTGCCAGCAGCTTAGGGCAGGGCAGGGTAAATCAGCCCCAGCATTTT. It yields the protein CASSLGQGRVNQPQHF. The V and J genes are TRBV7-2 and TRBJ1-5; possible D gene TRBD1, 5 bases. V gave up 1 base and J gave up 4 bases, with 14 bases separating them. CDR3 length: 16 residues. The germline gives CDR1 SGHTA, CDR2 FQGNSA. Filled out from reference TRBV7-2 and TRBJ1-5, the complete variable domain reads GAGVSQSPSNKVTEKGKDVELRCDPISGHTALYWYRQSLGQGLEFLIYFQGNSAPDKSGLPSDRFSAERTGGSVSTLTIQRTQQEDSAVYLCASSLGQGRVNQPQHFGDGTRLSIL.